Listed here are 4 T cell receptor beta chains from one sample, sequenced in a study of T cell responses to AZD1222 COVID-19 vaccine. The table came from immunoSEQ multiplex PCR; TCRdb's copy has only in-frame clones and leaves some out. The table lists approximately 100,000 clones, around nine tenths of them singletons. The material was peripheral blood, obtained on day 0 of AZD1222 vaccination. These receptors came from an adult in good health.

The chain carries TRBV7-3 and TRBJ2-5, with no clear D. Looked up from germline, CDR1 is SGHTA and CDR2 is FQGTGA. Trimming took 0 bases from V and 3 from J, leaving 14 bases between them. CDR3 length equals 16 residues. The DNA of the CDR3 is TGTGCCAGCAGCTTAACCCCAGGTGGCAGCAAAGAGACCCAGTACTTC. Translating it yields CASSLTPGGSKETQYF.

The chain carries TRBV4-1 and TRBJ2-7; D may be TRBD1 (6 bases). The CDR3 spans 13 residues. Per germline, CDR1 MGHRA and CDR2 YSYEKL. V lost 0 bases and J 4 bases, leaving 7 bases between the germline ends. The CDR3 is CASSQDGQYEQYF. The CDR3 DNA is TGCGCCAGCAGCCAAGATGGACAGTACGAGCAGTACTTC.

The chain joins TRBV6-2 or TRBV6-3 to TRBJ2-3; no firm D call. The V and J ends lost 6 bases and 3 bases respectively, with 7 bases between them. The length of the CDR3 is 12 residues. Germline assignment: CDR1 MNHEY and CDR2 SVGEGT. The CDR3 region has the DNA TGTGCCAGCAGCCAGACAACAGATACGCAGTATTTT. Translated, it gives CASSQTTDTQYF.

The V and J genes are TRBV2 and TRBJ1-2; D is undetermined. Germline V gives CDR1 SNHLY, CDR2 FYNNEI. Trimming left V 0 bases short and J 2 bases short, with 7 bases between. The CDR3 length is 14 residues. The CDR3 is CASSEASGNYGYTF. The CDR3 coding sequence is TGTGCCAGCAGTGAAGCTTCGGGAAACTATGGCTACACCTTC. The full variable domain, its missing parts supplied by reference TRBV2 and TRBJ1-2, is EPEVTQTPSHQVTQMGQEVILRCVPISNHLYFYWYRQILGQKVEFLVSFYNNEISEKSEIFDDQFSVERPDGSNFTLKIRSTKLEDSAMYFCASSEASGNYGYTFGSGTRLTVV.